The present T cell receptor beta chain was sequenced within a study of T cells expressing NK-cell markers. Study overall: The study sequenced eight donors, seven HCMV-seropositive and one seronegative.

Libraries used 5'RACE template switching adding universal primer site and UMIs. TCRdb reprocessed the 5' RACE reads and reports one entry per CDR3 protein, with no DNA. The sample has 500,000 to 700,000 distinct CDR3 sequences, and its top ten clones hold less than 4.5%. Study-wide results and caveats: Also leading the CD3+CD56-NKG2C+ fraction in a few donors were these clonotypes.

In regard to this clonotype: Its antigen is as yet unknown.

Sequencing was carried out using blood T cells: a sorted CD56 or NKG2C T cell subset, CD4+ or CD8+ T cells, or bulk PBMC T cells (not recorded which). This clonotype originated in a man younger than 35 in good health.

CDR3 in amino acids: CASSSTGSHTEAFF. This chain joins TRBV18 and TRBJ1-1. Per germline, CDR1 KGHSH and CDR2 LQKENI. There are 14 residues in the CDR3. Together with reference TRBV18 and TRBJ1-1, the CDR3 gives the full variable domain: NAGVMQNPRHLVRRRGQEARLRCSPMKGHSHVYWYRQLPEEGLKFMVYLQKENIIDESGMPKERFSAEFPKEGPSILRIQQVVRGDSAAYFCASSSTGSHTEAFFGQGTRLTVV.